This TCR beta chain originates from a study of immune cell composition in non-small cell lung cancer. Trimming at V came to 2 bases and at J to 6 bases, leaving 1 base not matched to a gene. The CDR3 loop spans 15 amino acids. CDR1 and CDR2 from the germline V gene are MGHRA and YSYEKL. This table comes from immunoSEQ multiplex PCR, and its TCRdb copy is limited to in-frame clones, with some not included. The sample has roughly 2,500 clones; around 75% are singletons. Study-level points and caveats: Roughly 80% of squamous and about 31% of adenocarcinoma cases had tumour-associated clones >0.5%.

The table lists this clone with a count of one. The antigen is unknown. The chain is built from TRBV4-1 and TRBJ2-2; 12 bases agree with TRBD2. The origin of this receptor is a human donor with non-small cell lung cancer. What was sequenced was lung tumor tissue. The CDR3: CASSQPSGGAGELFF. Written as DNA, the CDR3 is TGCGCCAGCAGCCAACCTAGCGGGGGGGCCGGGGAGCTGTTTTTT.